These T cell receptor beta chains were read from a single sample in a study of untreated major depressive disorder. Using immunoSEQ multiplex PCR, the repertoire was profiled, and TCRdb retains in-frame clones only, with some absent. The table has approximately 25,000 clones, about 89% seen once; the top ten hold 0.72%. Input material: CD4+ T cells from PBMCs. The receptors originated from a woman in her twenties or thirties with major depressive disorder. CDR3s include the opening cysteine and the closing phenylalanine or tryptophan. The D gene is left open where the match is weak. Size values are once, few and many counts, or a class for expanded clones, and some rows have none.

D: -
V: TRBV7-9
J: TRBJ1-1
size: -
CDR3: CASSQNTGITEAFF
DNA: TGTGCCAGCAGCCAAAATACAGGGATAACTGAAGCTTTCTTT

D: -
V: TRBV11-2
J: TRBJ2-7
size: -
CDR3: CASSLGRRLGLDHEQYF
DNA: TGTGCCAGCAGCTTAGGGAGGCGACTAGGTTTAGACCACGAGCAGTACTTC

D: -
V: TRBV27
J: TRBJ2-3
size: -
CDR3: CASSPWGGTDTQYF
DNA: TGTGCCAGCAGTCCATGGGGGGGCACAGATACGCAGTATTTT

D: TRBD1
V: TRBV5-1
J: TRBJ1-2
size: -
CDR3: CASSPRTGTGGYTF
DNA: TGCGCCAGCAGCCCAAGGACAGGGACAGGTGGCTACACCTTC

D: -
V: TRBV5-4
J: TRBJ2-2
size: -
CDR3: CASSLEYTGELFF
DNA: TGTGCCAGCAGCTTGGAGTACACCGGGGAGCTGTTTTTT

D: -
V: TRBV11-2
J: TRBJ2-7
size: -
CDR3: CASSWRETYEQYF
DNA: TGTGCCAGCAGCTGGAGAGAAACCTACGAGCAGTACTTC

D: TRBD2
V: TRBV2
J: TRBJ2-1
size: -
CDR3: CASSVRLADANEQFF
DNA: TGTGCCAGCAGTGTGCGACTAGCGGACGCCAATGAGCAGTTCTTC

D: TRBD1
V: TRBV7-9
J: TRBJ2-2
size: -
CDR3: CASRLGTGENTGELFF
DNA: TGTGCCAGCAGACTCGGGACAGGGGAGAACACCGGGGAGCTGTTTTTT

D: -
V: TRBV4-1
J: TRBJ1-2
size: -
CDR3: CASSQDLPNYGYTF
DNA: TGCGCCAGCAGCCAAGATCTCCCCAACTATGGCTACACCTTC

D: -
V: TRBV6-6
J: TRBJ1-4
size: -
CDR3: CASSFPGLGEEKLFF
DNA: TGTGCCAGCAGTTTCCCCGGACTTGGGGAGGAAAAACTGTTTTTT

D: TRBD1
V: TRBV29-1
J: TRBJ1-2
size: -
CDR3: CSVHLSTGSSPYF
DNA: TGCAGCGTCCACCTCTCGACAGGGTCGAGCCCCTACTTC

D: -
V: TRBV21-1
J: TRBJ1-2
size: once
CDR3: CASTPSRGRRDGYTF
DNA: TGTGCCAGCACCCCGAGCAGGGGGCGACGGGATGGCTACACCTTC

D: -
V: TRBV7-2
J: TRBJ2-7
size: -
CDR3: CASSEREGSGEQYF
DNA: TGTGCCAGCAGCGAACGTGAGGGGTCGGGTGAGCAGTACTTC

D: -
V: TRBV7-7
J: TRBJ1-1
size: few
CDR3: CASSREVDTEAFF
DNA: TGTGCTAGCAGCCGGGAGGTAGACACTGAAGCTTTCTTT

D: TRBD2
V: TRBV30
J: TRBJ2-2
size: -
CDR3: CAWSVASGSVTGELFF
DNA: TGTGCCTGGAGTGTAGCTAGCGGGAGTGTCACCGGGGAGCTGTTTTTT

D: TRBD2
V: TRBV5-8
J: TRBJ2-7
size: -
CDR3: CASSLRTSGSHEQYF
DNA: TGTGCCAGCAGCTTAAGAACTAGCGGGAGTCACGAGCAGTACTTC

D: -
V: TRBV5-4
J: TRBJ2-1
size: -
CDR3: CASSSRGRLHHEQFF
DNA: TGTGCCAGCAGCTCCAGGGGACGCCTCCACCATGAGCAGTTCTTC